A selection of T cell receptor beta chains follows, all from one sample in a study of T cells after yellow fever vaccination. TCRdb passed the 5' RACE reads through MiXCR, listing each CDR3 protein once. The data show a few hundred thousand distinct CDR3 sequences, around 7% seen once. The source was CD4+ T cells sorted from PBMCs, collected 15 days after the yellow fever booster vaccination. The receptors were gathered from a man aged 25 to 40 who received the YFV17D yellow fever vaccine. CDR3s include the opening cysteine and the closing phenylalanine or tryptophan. Fields, in order: V gene, D gene, J gene, clone size, CDR3 DNA, CDR3 protein. The D gene is left open where the match is weak. Rows give clone size only sometimes, using once, few, many, or a class for an expanded clone.

TRBV3-1	.	TRBJ2-3	.	TGTGCCAGCAGCCAAGATCTCAAAGATACGCAGTATTTT	CASSQDLKDTQYF
TRBV5-1	TRBD1	TRBJ2-5	few	TGCGCCAGCAGCTTGTTAGGGGGCGCAGAGACCCAGTACTTC	CASSLLGGAETQYF
TRBV7-2	.	TRBJ2-5	few	TGTGCCAGCAGCACGGACGGGTCCAAGACCCAGTACTTC	CASSTDGSKTQYF
TRBV11-2	.	TRBJ1-6	.	TGTGCCAGCAGCAAAATCGGTTCACCCCTCCACTTT	CASSKIGSPLHF
TRBV7-9	.	TRBJ2-7	few	TGTGCCAGCACCCAGGTGGGGGGTCCTCCCGAGCAGTACTTC	CASTQVGGPPEQYF
TRBV20-1	.	TRBJ1-2	many	TGCAGTGCTAGTCTTGGATCAAATGGCTACACCTTC	CSASLGSNGYTF
TRBV20-1	.	TRBJ2-3	.	TGCAGTGCTAGAGACGGGAGCCGGAGCACAGATACGCAGTATTTT	CSARDGSRSTDTQYF
TRBV5-4	TRBD1	TRBJ1-1	.	TGTGCCAGCGGTCAGACAGGGAGCACTGAAGCTTTCTTT	CASGQTGSTEAFF
TRBV20-1	TRBD2	TRBJ2-1	many	TGCAGTGCTCGGACTAGCGGGAGTATCAATGAGCAGTTCTTC	CSARTSGSINEQFF
TRBV3-1	.	TRBJ1-1	few	TGTGCCAGCAGCCAAGATTCGGGGATCCTTACTGAAGCTTTCTTT	CASSQDSGILTEAFF
TRBV12-3/TRBV12-4	.	TRBJ2-3	many	TGTGCCAGCAGTACTCGGAATACGCAGTATTTT	CASSTRNTQYF
TRBV18	.	TRBJ2-5	few	TGTGCCAGCTCACCACCGGGGGCAGTACAAGAGACCCAGTACTTC	CASSPPGAVQETQYF
TRBV2	.	TRBJ2-2	.	TGTGCCAGCAGTGCCCTTACAACGAACACCGGGGAGCTGTTTTTT	CASSALTTNTGELFF
TRBV7-2	.	TRBJ1-4	few	TGTGCCAGCACTCGGGGGCTTGGTGAAAAACTGTTTTTT	CASTRGLGEKLFF
TRBV7-8	.	TRBJ2-7	.	TGTGCCAGCAGCTTAGGACTAGTGGAGCGCGAGCAGTACTTC	CASSLGLVEREQYF
TRBV6-5	.	TRBJ2-1	few	TGTGCCAGCAGTTCCTACAGGGCCGGGTTGAACAATGAGCAGTTCTTC	CASSSYRAGLNNEQFF
TRBV2	TRBD1	TRBJ1-5	.	TGTGCCAGCACCGTGGGACAGGGCTATCAGCCCCAGCATTTT	CASTVGQGYQPQHF
TRBV3-1	.	TRBJ1-3	.	TGTGCCAGCAGCCAAGATCCCACGGGTCTGCTAAGGACCATATATTTT	CASSQDPTGLLRTIYF
TRBV20-1	.	TRBJ2-4	.	TGCAGTGCTAGAGATCTTAGCGGAAAAAACATTCAGTACTTC	CSARDLSGKNIQYF
TRBV7-9	.	TRBJ2-7	many	TGTGCCAGCAGGGGAGCGGGACAGGAGGGATACGAGCAGTACTTC	CASRGAGQEGYEQYF
TRBV7-9	TRBD1	TRBJ2-3	few	TGTGCCAGCAGCCCATTCGGGACAGGTGGTACAGATACGCAGTATTTT	CASSPFGTGGTDTQYF
TRBV11-2	.	TRBJ2-7	.	TGTGCCAGCAGCTCAATCCTAACCGAGAACTACGAGCAGTACTTC	CASSSILTENYEQYF
TRBV11-2	TRBD2	TRBJ2-7	.	TGTGCCAGCAGCTTTGGGGGAGGGACCTACGAGCAGTACTTC	CASSFGGGTYEQYF
TRBV7-8	TRBD1	TRBJ2-1	many	TGTGCCAGCAGCCCCCGGGACAGGGTCTCGAATGAGCAGTTCTTC	CASSPRDRVSNEQFF
TRBV6-2/TRBV6-3	.	TRBJ2-1	few	TGTGCCAGCAGAAGGGACTTATACAATGAGCAGTTCTTC	CASRRDLYNEQFF
TRBV6-5	TRBD2	TRBJ2-7	.	TGTGCCAGCAGTTACTCTGTAGCGGGAGTCTACGAGCAGTACTTC	CASSYSVAGVYEQYF
TRBV28	.	TRBJ2-7	.	TGTGCCAGCAGTTTGGGTGAGGGGCAGTACTTC	CASSLGEGQYF